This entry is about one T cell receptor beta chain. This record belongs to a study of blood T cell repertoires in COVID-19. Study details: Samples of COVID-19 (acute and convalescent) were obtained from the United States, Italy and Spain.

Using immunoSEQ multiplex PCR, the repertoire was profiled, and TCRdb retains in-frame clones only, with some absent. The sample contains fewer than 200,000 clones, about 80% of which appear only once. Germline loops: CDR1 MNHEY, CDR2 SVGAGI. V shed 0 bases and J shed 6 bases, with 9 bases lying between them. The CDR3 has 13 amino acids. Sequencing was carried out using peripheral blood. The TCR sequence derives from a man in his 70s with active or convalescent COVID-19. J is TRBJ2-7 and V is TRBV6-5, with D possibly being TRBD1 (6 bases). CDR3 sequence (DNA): TGTGCCAGCAGTTACTCAGGGGGTAGCGAGCAGTACTTC. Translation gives CASSYSGGSEQYF.